This TCR beta chain emerged from a study of T cell changes during pregnancy in multiple sclerosis. Looked up from germline, CDR1 is GTSNPN and CDR2 is SVGIG (reference sequence). The CDR3 sequence is 16 residues long. J lost 2 bases, V lost 1 base, and 7 bases had no gene match. Assay used: immunoSEQ multiplex PCR; TCRdb lists only in-frame clones, some missing. The sample includes around 37,000 clones, 91% seen only once; the top ten take 6% to 7.5%. The source was CD8+ T cells from peripheral blood mononuclear cells, collected in the second trimester of pregnancy. The V gene is TRBV30, the J gene TRBJ2-1; 8 bases match TRBD2. The clonotype originates from a female donor with multiple sclerosis, enrolled in a pregnancy study. For the CDR3, the DNA is TGTGCCTGGAGTGATCCGGGGGGGAGCACCTACAATGAGCAGTTCTTC. Translation gives CAWSDPGGSTYNEQFF.